One and the same sample provided the 4 T cell receptor beta chains below, sequenced in a study of T cells in localized non-small cell lung cancer. Profiled with immunoSEQ multiplex PCR; TCRdb holds only in-frame clones, not every one. The repertoire holds 20,000 to 25,000 clones, with 80% to 95% as singletons. The specimen was peripheral blood, collected before any cancer treatment. All receptors come from a woman between 40 and 69 years old with stage I lung adenocarcinoma.

This chain joins TRBV6-1 and TRBJ2-2; no firm D call. Deletions cut 7 bases from V and 2 bases from J, with 11 bases between. The length of the CDR3 is 14 residues. Germline V gene lookup returns CDR1 MNHNS and CDR2 SASEGT. The CDR3 protein is CASNPQFNTGELFF. DNA of the CDR3: TGTGCCAGCAATCCACAATTTAACACCGGGGAGCTGTTTTTT.

This chain links TRBV5-1 with TRBJ2-7; the D gene could be TRBD1 or TRBD2 (6 bases each). The V end was cut by 7 bases, the J end by 0 bases, with 17 bases between. This CDR3 has 15 residues. Per germline, CDR1 SGHRS and CDR2 YFSETQ. CDR3 nucleotides: TGCGCCAGCCGTCTCCGAGGGGGGAGCTCCTACGAGCAGTACTTC. This codes for CASRLRGGSSYEQYF. The full variable domain, completed using reference TRBV5-1 and TRBJ2-7, is KAGVTQTPRYLIKTRGQQVTLSCSPISGHRSVSWYQQTPGQGLQFLFEYFSETQRNKGNFPGRFSGRQFSNSRSEMNVSTLELGDSALYLCASRLRGGSSYEQYFGPGTRLTVT.

The chain combines TRBV7-2 with TRBJ1-5, with 9 nucleotides matching TRBD1. The length of the CDR3 is 14 residues. With 6 bases clipped from V and 3 bases from J, the junction kept 3 bases outside the gene matches. Germline values: CDR1 SGHTA, CDR2 FQGNSA. In nucleotides, the CDR3 is TGTGCCAGCAGTCGGGACAGGGCCAATCAGCCCCAGCATTTT. Residues: CASSRDRANQPQHF.

This clone was recorded only once. V and J are TRBV18 and TRBJ2-1; either TRBD1 or TRBD2 may fit D (5 bases each). The CDR3 is 15 amino acids. Germline V gives CDR1 KGHSH, CDR2 LQKENI. Trimming removed 3 bases from V and 0 bases from J, with 9 bases in between. The CDR3 region is CASSPVGGSYNEQFF. In nucleotides, the CDR3 is TGTGCCAGCTCACCTGTTGGGGGCTCCTACAATGAGCAGTTCTTC.